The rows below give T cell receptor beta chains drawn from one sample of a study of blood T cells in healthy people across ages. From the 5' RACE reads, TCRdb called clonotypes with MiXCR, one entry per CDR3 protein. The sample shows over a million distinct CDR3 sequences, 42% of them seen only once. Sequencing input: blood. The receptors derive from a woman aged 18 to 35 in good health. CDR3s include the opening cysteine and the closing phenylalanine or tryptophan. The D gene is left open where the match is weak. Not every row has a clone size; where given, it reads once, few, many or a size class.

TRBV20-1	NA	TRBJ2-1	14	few	CSANRLSSYNEQFF	TGCAGTGCCAACCGACTTAGCTCCTACAATGAGCAGTTCTTC
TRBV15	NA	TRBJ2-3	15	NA	CATSAGDRSTDTQYF	TGTGCCACCTCAGCGGGTGACCGTAGCACAGATACGCAGTATTTT
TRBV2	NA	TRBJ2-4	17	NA	CASCLDRGGATKNIQYF	TGTGCCAGCTGTCTCGACCGTGGGGGGGCGACAAAAAACATTCAGTACTTC
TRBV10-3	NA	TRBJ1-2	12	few	CAISGGVKGYTF	TGTGCCATCAGTGGGGGCGTGAAGGGCTACACCTTC
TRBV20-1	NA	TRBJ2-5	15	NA	CSARGGTGSEETQYF	TGCAGTGCTAGAGGGGGTACGGGATCAGAAGAGACCCAGTACTTC
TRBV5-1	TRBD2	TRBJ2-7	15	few	CASSLQAGVGHEQYF	TGCGCCAGCAGCTTGCAAGCGGGAGTTGGCCACGAGCAGTACTTC
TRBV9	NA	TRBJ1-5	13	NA	CASSVSYYQPQHF	TGTGCCAGCAGCGTAAGTTATTATCAGCCCCAGCATTTT
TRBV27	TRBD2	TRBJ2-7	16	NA	CASSLSSSGGAYEQYF	TGTGCCAGCAGTTTATCTTCCAGCGGGGGGGCCTACGAGCAGTACTTC
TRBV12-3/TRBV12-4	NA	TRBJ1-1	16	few	CASSRNKGPRNTEAFF	TGTGCCAGCAGCCGAAATAAGGGGCCCCGAAACACTGAAGCTTTCTTT
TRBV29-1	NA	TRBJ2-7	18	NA	CSALKGGRGSMGPYEQYF	TGCAGCGCGTTAAAGGGGGGCAGGGGATCTATGGGACCCTACGAGCAGTACTTC
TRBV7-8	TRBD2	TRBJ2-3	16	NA	CASSREDTTTFNTQYF	TGTGCCAGCAGCCGGGAGGATACGACCACGTTTAATACGCAGTATTTT
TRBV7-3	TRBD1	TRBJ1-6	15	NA	CASSLGTGFTSPLHF	TGTGCCAGCAGCTTAGGGACAGGGTTTACTTCACCCCTCCACTTT
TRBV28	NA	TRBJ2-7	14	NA	CASRSLSIVYEQYF	TGTGCCAGCAGATCCTTATCTATCGTGTACGAGCAGTACTTC
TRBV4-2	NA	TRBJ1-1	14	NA	CASSQDSKNTEAFF	TGTGCCAGCAGCCAAGATTCGAAGAACACTGAAGCTTTCTTT
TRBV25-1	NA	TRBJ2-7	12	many	CASSYGGSEQYF	TGTGCCAGCAGTTATGGGGGTAGTGAGCAGTACTTC
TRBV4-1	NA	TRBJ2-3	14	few	CASSQDFYTDTQYF	TGCGCCAGCAGCCAAGATTTCTACACAGATACGCAGTATTTT
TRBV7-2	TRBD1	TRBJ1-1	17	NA	CASSPGGYFRVNTEAFF	TGTGCCAGCAGCCCAGGGGGCTATTTTAGGGTGAACACTGAAGCTTTCTTT
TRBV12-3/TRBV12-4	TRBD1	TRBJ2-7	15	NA	CASSLRSGGLYEQYF	TGTGCCAGCAGTTTAAGGTCAGGGGGCCTCTACGAGCAGTACTTC
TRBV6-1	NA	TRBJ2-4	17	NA	CASSGTTGPSAKNIQYF	TGTGCCAGCAGTGGGACAACAGGACCCAGCGCCAAAAACATTCAGTACTTC
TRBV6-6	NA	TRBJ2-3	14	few	CASSYYRVTDTQYF	TGTGCCAGCAGTTACTATCGAGTCACAGATACGCAGTATTTT
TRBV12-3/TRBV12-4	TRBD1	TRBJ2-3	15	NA	CASRRTGSSTDTQYF	TGTGCCAGCAGGAGGACAGGGTCTAGCACAGATACGCAGTATTTT
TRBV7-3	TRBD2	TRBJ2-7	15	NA	CASSPQSGGSYEQYF	TGTGCCAGCAGCCCCCAGAGCGGGGGGTCCTACGAGCAGTACTTC
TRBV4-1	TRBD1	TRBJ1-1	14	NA	CASSPGQENTEAFF	TGCGCCAGCAGCCCCGGACAGGAGAACACTGAAGCTTTCTTT